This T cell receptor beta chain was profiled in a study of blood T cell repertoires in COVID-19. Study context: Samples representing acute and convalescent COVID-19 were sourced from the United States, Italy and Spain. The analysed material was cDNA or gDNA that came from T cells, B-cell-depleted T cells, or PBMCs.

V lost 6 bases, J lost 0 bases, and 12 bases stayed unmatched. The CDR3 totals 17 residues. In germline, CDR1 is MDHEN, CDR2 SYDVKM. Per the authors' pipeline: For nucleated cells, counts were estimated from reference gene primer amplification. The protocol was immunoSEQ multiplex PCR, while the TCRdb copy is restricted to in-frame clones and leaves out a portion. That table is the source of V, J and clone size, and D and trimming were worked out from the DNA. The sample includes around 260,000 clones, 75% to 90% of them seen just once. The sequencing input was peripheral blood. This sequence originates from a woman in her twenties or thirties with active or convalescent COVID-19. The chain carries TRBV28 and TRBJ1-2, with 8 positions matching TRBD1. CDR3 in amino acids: CASRELGQDHTNYGYTF. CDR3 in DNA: TGTGCCAGCAGGGAACTGGGACAGGACCATACTAACTATGGCTACACCTTC.